The subject of this entry is one T cell receptor beta chain. This sample was taken from a study of blood T cell repertoires in COVID-19. Study context: Sample material is recorded as cDNA or gDNA derived from T cells, B-cell-depleted T cells, or PBMCs.

The CDR3 is 14 amino acids. The V segment lost 4 bases and the J segment 2 bases; nucleotides outside the gene matches: 4. Per the germline V gene, CDR1 is SGHRS and CDR2 is YFSETQ. Generated by immunoSEQ multiplex PCR, the TCRdb table keeps only in-frame clones and is missing some. The repertoire includes around 330,000 clones, around 91% of them detected once, and about 9.9% sits in the top ten. Sequencing was performed on PBMCs or T cells enriched from blood (not recorded which). The rearrangement uses TRBV5-1 and TRBJ2-3; 7 bases fit TRBD1. The receptor was derived from a woman aged 40 to 55 who had recovered from COVID-19. The CDR3 bases are TGCGCCAGCAGCACGGGACAGTTCACAGATACGCAGTATTTT. Translating it yields CASSTGQFTDTQYF. Based on the CDR3 plus reference TRBV5-1 and TRBJ2-3, the full variable domain is KAGVTQTPRYLIKTRGQQVTLSCSPISGHRSVSWYQQTPGQGLQFLFEYFSETQRNKGNFPGRFSGRQFSNSRSEMNVSTLELGDSALYLCASSTGQFTDTQYFGPGTRLTVL.